What follows are 27 T cell receptor beta chains derived from one specimen sequenced in a study of shared clonotypes between healthy human individuals. Some clones are missing from TCRdb's copy, which holds only in-frame ones; the method was immunoSEQ multiplex PCR. In the table there are about 1 million clones, about 74% of which are singletons. The sequencing sample was made of memory CD4+ T cells sorted from blood. Described subset: CD45RA-negative fraction. Receptor source: a man between 18 and 35 years old in good health.

This chain connects TRBV14 to TRBJ2-5, with TRBD1 identical over 8 bases. The junction had 12 bases not matched to a gene; V was cut back by 8 bases and J by 1 base. CDR1 and CDR2 (germline): SGHDN, FVKESK. CDR3 size: 16 residues. CDR3 nucleotide sequence: TGTGCCAGCTCACTACAGGGGGTAAAATTCCAAGAGACCCAGTACTTC. It codes for CASSLQGVKFQETQYF.

The CDR3 DNA is TGTGCCAGCTCACCACTACTAGCGGTTACCGGGGAGCTGTTTTTT. As protein: CASSPLLAVTGELFF. The chain has TRBV18 and TRBJ2-2; 8 nucleotides line up with TRBD2. V dropped 1 base and J dropped 5; count of bases not matched to a gene: 3. The CDR3 extends over 15 amino acids. CDR1 is KGHSH and CDR2 is LQKENI in the germline V gene.

CDR3: CASSGGHLSNYGYTF. For the CDR3, the DNA is TGTGCCAGCAGTGGGGGACACCTCTCTAACTATGGCTACACCTTC. The chain has TRBV2 and TRBJ1-2, with D tentatively TRBD1 (6 bases). CDR1 and CDR2 (germline): SNHLY, FYNNEI. The CDR3 runs to 15 residues. The V gene lost 4 bases and the J gene lost 0 bases, with 12 bases spanning the gap.

Worth noting for this clone: The same CDR3 also results from other DNA sequences found in this sample. The chain couples TRBV5-1 to TRBJ2-7; D is uncertain. Trimming removed 4 bases from V and 1 base from J, with 9 bases in between. Germline CDR1 SGHRS, CDR2 YFSETQ. The CDR3 extends over 13 amino acids. The CDR3 bases are TGCGCCAGCAGCCCGGACCCGTCCTACGAGCAGTACTTC. Amino acids: CASSPDPSYEQYF.

This chain connects TRBV6-1 to TRBJ2-5, with D maybe TRBD1 (6 bases). The germline V and J ends were trimmed by 4 bases and 0 bases, with 6 bases remaining between them. There are 13 residues in the CDR3. Germline CDR1 MNHNS, CDR2 SASEGT. The CDR3 DNA is TGTGCCAGCAGTGGGACAGACCAAGAGACCCAGTACTTC. Its translation is CASSGTDQETQYF.

This sequence joins TRBV5-6 and TRBJ2-5; D is unclear. The end of the DNA aligns better with TRBJ2-7, so the J call may be wrong. CDR1 is SGHDT and CDR2 is YYEEEE in the germline V gene. The CDR3 is 12 amino acids. This CDR3 is CASSREPYEQYF. CDR3 coding DNA: TGTGCCAGCAGCCGCGAGCCCTACGAGCAGTACTTC.

The sample holds a few counts of this clone. The rearrangement links TRBV5-1 to TRBJ1-1, with D possibly matching TRBD1 (6 bases). Germline lookup yields CDR1 SGHRS and CDR2 YFSETQ. V dropped 0 bases and J dropped 1 base, with 7 bases sitting between them. The CDR3 length is 14 residues. CDR3 sequence reads: CASSLEGQNTEAFF. The CDR3 nucleotides are TGCGCCAGCAGCTTGGAGGGACAGAACACTGAAGCTTTCTTT. The full variable domain, its missing parts supplied by reference TRBV5-1 and TRBJ1-1, is KAGVTQTPRYLIKTRGQQVTLSCSPISGHRSVSWYQQTPGQGLQFLFEYFSETQRNKGNFPGRFSGRQFSNSRSEMNVSTLELGDSALYLCASSLEGQNTEAFFGQGTRLTVV.

This chain links TRBV10-3 with TRBJ2-4, with 14 bases fitting TRBD2. The V gene end was trimmed by 3 bases and the J gene end by 0 bases; junction bases not matched to a gene: 7. Germline V gene sequence: CDR1 ENHRY, CDR2 SYGVKD. The CDR3 sequence is 19 residues long. The CDR3 sequence: CAISEGLAGGWLAKNIQYF. The CDR3 bases are TGTGCCATCAGTGAAGGACTAGCGGGGGGTTGGTTAGCCAAAAACATTCAGTACTTC.

This clone was seen a few times. This sequence joins TRBV19 and TRBJ2-1; 12 bases match TRBD2. The germline V gene encodes CDR1 LNHDA and CDR2 SQIVND (reference sequence). After removal of 5 bases from V and 10 bases from J, the junction contained 12 bases not matched to a gene. This CDR3 contains 16 residues. The chain's CDR3 is CASSSNRLAGAREQFF. In DNA, the CDR3 is TGTGCCAGTAGTTCCAACCGACTAGCGGGAGCGCGCGAGCAGTTCTTC.

The chain combines TRBV2 with TRBJ2-3, with 10 bases identical to TRBD2. CDR3 length: 15 amino acids. Per germline, CDR1 SNHLY and CDR2 FYNNEI. V was pared by 4 bases and J by 3 bases, with 4 bases of the junction left unmatched. The CDR3 DNA reads TGTGCCAGCAGTGGTACTAGCGGGAAGACAGATACGCAGTATTTT. It translates to CASSGTSGKTDTQYF.

The V gene is TRBV30, the J gene TRBJ1-2, with D unresolved. V was cut by 3 bases and J by 0 bases, with 14 bases left in between. Germline V gene lookup returns CDR1 GTSNPN and CDR2 SVGIG (reference sequence). CDR3 size: 15 residues. CDR3 loop: CAWRRQPTANYGYTF. Here the CDR3 DNA reads TGTGCCTGGAGACGCCAACCTACAGCTAACTATGGCTACACCTTC.

This chain connects TRBV19 to TRBJ2-7; 7 bases align to TRBD2. The CDR3 covers 17 residues. V lost 7 bases to trimming and J lost 1 base; unmatched junction nucleotides: 16. The germline CDR1 and CDR2 sequences are LNHDA and SQIVND (reference sequence). Written as DNA, the CDR3 is TGTGCCAGTAATGGCGGCCGGGAAGCGGGGATTTCCTACGAGCAGTACTTC. Translated, it gives CASNGGREAGISYEQYF.

The chain combines TRBV7-3 with TRBJ1-4; D is ambiguous. CDR1 and CDR2 from the germline V gene are SGHTA and FQGTGA. The CDR3 totals 15 residues. V was clipped by 5 bases and J by 2 bases, with 12 bases between them. CDR3 protein: CASSPGTVTNEKLFF. In DNA, the CDR3 is TGTGCCAGCAGCCCGGGAACAGTTACTAATGAAAAACTGTTTTTT. The variable domain in full, completed from reference TRBV7-3 and TRBJ1-4, reads GAGVSQTPSNKVTEKGKYVELRCDPISGHTALYWYRQSLGQGPEFLIYFQGTGAADDSGLPNDRFFAVRPEGSVSTLKIQRTERGDSAVYLCASSPGTVTNEKLFFGSGTQLSVL.

As for this clone: At the DNA level, this CDR3 is encoded by other sequences in the same sample as well. The chain links TRBV5-1 to TRBJ2-2, with a possible D match to TRBD2 (5 bases). The CDR3 has 13 amino acids. The germline V and J ends were trimmed by 3 bases and 5 bases, with 8 bases remaining between them. CDR1 and CDR2 (germline): SGHRS, YFSETQ. The CDR3 loop reads CASSSGLTGELFF. The CDR3 DNA reads as TGCGCCAGCAGCTCCGGACTTACCGGGGAGCTGTTTTTT.

This clone showed up just a few times. The rearrangement links TRBV28 to TRBJ1-2; TRBD1 matches at 7 bases. From germline, CDR1 is MDHEN and CDR2 SYDVKM. J gave up 4 bases and V 2 bases, and 4 bases lay outside the gene matches. This CDR3 is 14 amino acids long. CDR3 amino acids: CASSLPQGIYGYTF. DNA for the CDR3: TGTGCCAGCAGTTTACCACAGGGGATCTATGGCTACACCTTC.

CDR3 sequence: CASSLELARYEQYF. CDR3 DNA: TGTGCCAGCAGCTTGGAACTAGCACGGTACGAGCAGTACTTC. The J gene is TRBJ2-7, the V gene TRBV5-5, with D possibly TRBD2 on 6 matching bases. The germline V gene encodes CDR1 SGHKS and CDR2 YYEKEE (reference sequence). Trimming took 0 bases from V and 4 from J, leaving 11 bases between them. The CDR3 totals 14 residues.

The chain recombines TRBV15 with TRBJ1-5; D gene ambiguous. CDR1 and CDR2 from the germline V gene are LNHNV and YYDKDF (reference sequence). The CDR3 has 18 residues. V gave up 5 bases and J gave up 0 bases, with 20 bases separating them. The CDR3 nucleotides are TGTGCCACCAGCCCGGACGGCCGCCGCTTTACTAGCAATCAGCCCCAGCATTTT. This codes for CATSPDGRRFTSNQPQHF.

This sequence joins TRBV5-4 and TRBJ2-3, with 7 bases aligning to TRBD2. V was clipped by 1 base and J by 0 bases; unmatched bases: 2. This CDR3 has 15 residues. The germline CDR1 and CDR2 sequences are SGHNT and YYREEE (reference sequence). The CDR3 spells CASSLQRGSTDTQYF. The CDR3 DNA is TGTGCCAGCAGCTTGCAGCGGGGTAGCACAGATACGCAGTATTTT.

This chain connects TRBV25-1 to TRBJ2-7; D perhaps matches TRBD1 (5 bases). The CDR3 is made up of 11 amino acids. The germline V gene encodes CDR1 MGHDK and CDR2 SYGVNS. The germline V and J ends were trimmed by 5 bases and 7 bases, with 9 bases remaining between them. CDR3 DNA: TGTGCCAGCAGTCAAGGGGTGGAGCAGTACTTC. The encoded protein is CASSQGVEQYF.

This clone has more than one count but fewer than ten. The V gene is TRBV27, the J gene TRBJ2-7, with 11 bases identical to TRBD2. The CDR3 extends over 15 amino acids. V was pared by 6 bases and J by 3 bases, with 7 bases of the junction left unmatched. The V gene's germline CDR1 is MNHEY and CDR2 SMNVEV (reference sequence). The CDR3 reads CASSSGLADLYEQYF. CDR3 DNA: TGTGCCAGCAGCTCGGGACTAGCGGACCTCTACGAGCAGTACTTC.

The CDR3 sequence is CASQVAVYTGELFF. CDR3 sequence (DNA): TGCGCCAGCCAGGTAGCGGTATACACCGGGGAGCTGTTTTTT. This chain connects TRBV10-2 to TRBJ2-2; perhaps TRBD2 as D (6 bases). Looked up from germline, CDR1 is WSHSY and CDR2 is SAAADI. Trimming took 8 bases from V and 3 from J, leaving 13 bases between them. The CDR3 contains 14 residues.

This clone appeared a single time. At one boundary the junction diverges from the germline segment, which might be a read error. Other DNA sequences from this sample encode an identical CDR3 as well. The rearrangement uses TRBV11-2 and TRBJ1-1, with D uncertain. Germline V gives CDR1 SGHAT, CDR2 FQNNGV. The CDR3 totals 12 residues. Here the CDR3 reads CASSFGWTEAFF. In DNA, the CDR3 is TGTGCCAGCAGCTTCGGGTGGACTGAAGCTTTTTTT.

The rearrangement links TRBV21-1 to TRBJ1-2. TRBV21-1 is a documented pseudogene. The CDR3 spans 15 residues. In DNA, the CDR3 is TGTGCCAGCAGCAATTCGGCCCCACAAGGGTATGGCTACACCTTC. Encoded protein: CASSNSAPQGYGYTF.

This chain joins TRBV5-1 and TRBJ2-2; D remains ambiguous. The CDR3 is made up of 16 amino acids. With 2 bases removed from V and 2 bases from J, the gap between germline ends came to 13 bases. Germline V gene data show CDR1 as SGHRS and CDR2 as YFSETQ. CDR3 amino acids: CASSLSQDGNTGELFF. The CDR3 coding sequence is TGCGCCAGCAGCTTAAGTCAGGACGGAAACACCGGGGAGCTGTTTTTT.

This clone was seen a few times. This may arise from a read error, as a much more abundant clone is one base away. Other DNA variants within this sample encode the same CDR3. V usage is TRBV5-1 and J usage is TRBJ1-5; unclear D gene. Germline assignment: CDR1 SGHRS and CDR2 YFSETQ. CDR3 size: 13 residues. Trimming removed 0 bases from V and 1 base from J, with 2 bases in between. The CDR3, as DNA: TGCGCCAGCAGCTTGGAGAGCAATCAGCCCCAGCATTTT. It is translated as CASSLESNQPQHF.

The chain employs TRBV7-9 and TRBJ2-3; D is unresolved. Germline CDR1 reads SEHNR; CDR2 reads FQNEAQ (reference sequence). The V end lost 2 bases, the J end lost 1 base, and 7 bases lay between the germline ends. The CDR3 is made up of 14 amino acids. The chain's CDR3 is CASSLWDGTDTQYF. Here the CDR3 DNA reads TGTGCCAGCAGCTTATGGGATGGCACAGATACGCAGTATTTT.

The V and J genes are TRBV7-2 and TRBJ1-1; D is ambiguous. The CDR3 has 12 amino acids. In germline, CDR1 is SGHTA, CDR2 FQGNSA. V shed 4 bases and J shed 4 bases, with 7 bases lying between them. The CDR3 sequence: CASSSRPTEAFF. The CDR3 DNA sequence: TGTGCCAGCAGCTCCCGACCCACTGAAGCTTTCTTT.